Shown below are 10 T cell receptor beta chains from a single sample sequenced in a study of T cell changes during pregnancy in multiple sclerosis. Measured with immunoSEQ multiplex PCR; TCRdb has only the in-frame clones, and not every one. The top ten hold 1.2% of the sample, which has 45,000 to 55,000 clones, approximately 88% seen once. Sequenced material: CD4+ T cells from peripheral blood mononuclear cells, taken in the second trimester of pregnancy. The receptors stem from a female donor with multiple sclerosis, enrolled in a pregnancy study.

CDR3 DNA: TGCACCAGCAGCCAAGAGGGAGGGCCCTACGAGCAGTACTTC. Its protein is CTSSQEGGPYEQYF. The chain couples TRBV1 to TRBJ2-7; TRBD2, the D gene given by the table, was not confirmed from the DNA. TRBV1 is a pseudogene segment. This CDR3 contains 14 residues.

The genes are TRBV21-1 and TRBJ2-1; the D segment call TRBD1 is taken from the table without a DNA check. TRBV21-1 constitutes a pseudogene. The CDR3 extends over 17 amino acids. The CDR3 spells CASSKEIGQGAGNEQFF. DNA for the CDR3: TGTGCCAGCAGCAAAGAGATTGGGCAGGGGGCGGGCAATGAGCAGTTCTTC.

V gene TRBV25-1 combines with J gene TRBJ2-1, with 12 bases lining up with TRBD1. The CDR3 sequence is 17 residues long. V was pared by 0 bases and J by 4 bases, with 4 bases of the junction left unmatched. In germline, CDR1 is MGHDK, CDR2 SYGVNS. The CDR3 sequence: CASSEYRDRGPYNEQFF. CDR3 nucleotides: TGTGCCAGCAGTGAATACCGGGACAGGGGGCCGTACAATGAGCAGTTCTTC.

This chain uses TRBV27 with TRBJ2-1; D is ambiguous. The CDR3 is 13 residues long. With 1 base removed from V and 4 bases from J, the gap between germline ends came to 5 bases. The germline V gene has CDR1 MNHEY and CDR2 SMNVEV (reference sequence). CDR3 sequence (DNA): TGTGCCAGCAGTTTATACGGGTACAATGAGCAGTTCTTC. Protein product: CASSLYGYNEQFF.

This chain uses TRBV7-9 with TRBJ2-5, with D maybe TRBD2 (5 bases). V dropped 5 bases and J dropped 3 bases, with 10 bases sitting between them. The CDR3 length is 13 residues. Germline V CDR1 and CDR2: SEHNR, FQNEAQ (reference sequence). The CDR3 spells CASSSSGKETQYF. The CDR3 DNA reads TGTGCCAGCAGCAGTTCGGGGAAAGAGACCCAGTACTTC.

The V call is TRBV19, the J call TRBJ2-1; 9 bases line up with TRBD1. With 6 bases clipped from V and 8 bases from J, the junction kept 8 bases outside the gene matches. The CDR3 runs to 14 residues. Germline V gene lookup returns CDR1 LNHDA and CDR2 SQIVND (reference sequence). The CDR3 here is CASSRTGVQHEQFF. The CDR3 DNA follows: TGTGCCAGTAGCAGGACAGGGGTTCAGCATGAGCAGTTCTTC.

The J gene is TRBJ2-2, the V gene TRBV5-4, with D possibly being TRBD2 (5 bases). Germline lookup yields CDR1 SGHNT and CDR2 YYREEE (reference sequence). V dropped 4 bases and J dropped 4 bases, with 17 bases sitting between them. The CDR3 has 16 amino acids. The CDR3 region is CASSPPASRGTGELFF. CDR3 coding DNA: TGTGCCAGCAGCCCTCCCGCGAGCCGGGGCACCGGGGAGCTGTTTTTT. Based on the CDR3 plus reference TRBV5-4 and TRBJ2-2, the full variable domain is ETGVTQSPTHLIKTRGQQVTLRCSSQSGHNTVSWYQQALGQGPQFIFQYYREEENGRGNFPPRFSGLQFPNYSSELNVNALELDDSALYLCASSPPASRGTGELFFGEGSRLTVL.

In regard to this clone: Other DNA sequences of this sample code for an identical CDR3. The chain couples TRBV7-2 to TRBJ2-7; D gene ambiguous. The CDR3 is made up of 12 amino acids. V lost 4 bases to trimming and J lost 0 bases, with 4 bases between them. Germline CDR1 reads SGHTA; CDR2 reads FQGNSA. This chain's CDR3 is CASSSSSYEQYF. The CDR3 nucleotides read TGTGCCAGCAGCTCCTCCTCCTACGAGCAGTACTTC. Full variable domain (remainder filled in from reference TRBV7-2 and TRBJ2-7): GAGVSQSPSNKVTEKGKDVELRCDPISGHTALYWYRQSLGQGLEFLIYFQGNSAPDKSGLPSDRFSAERTGGSVSTLTIQRTQQEDSAVYLCASSSSSYEQYFGPGTRLTVT.

This rearrangement joins TRBV18 to TRBJ2-7; TRBD1 matches at 8 bases. Germline V gene sequence: CDR1 KGHSH, CDR2 LQKENI. V gave up 3 bases and J gave up 5 bases; unmatched junction bases: 6. The CDR3 consists of 14 residues. CDR3 in DNA: TGTGCCAGCTCACCCTCGACAGGGGCGGACGAGCAGTACTTC. It encodes CASSPSTGADEQYF.

The chain uses TRBV14 and TRBJ2-3, with unresolved D. This CDR3 spans 15 amino acids. Germline-derived CDR1 and CDR2 are SGHDN and FVKESK. V was cut by 0 bases and J by 2 bases, with 9 bases left in between. The CDR3 spells CASSQDRTATDTQYF. CDR3 nucleotide sequence: TGTGCCAGCAGCCAAGATCGCACAGCCACAGATACGCAGTATTTT.